The present T cell receptor (beta chain) was sequenced within a study of blood T cells in healthy people across ages (dated by TCRdb to the mid-2010s). For the wider study: In model experiments, template switching captured roughly one uniquely barcoded TCR beta cDNA molecule for every two T cells. The study measured age-related changes in TCR beta repertoire diversity using deep sequencing normalized with unique cDNA molecular identifiers. Donors were grouped into four age groups: young (average roughly 17 years), middle-aged (roughly 38), aged (around 60) and long-lived (roughly 80). Donors of different ages were randomly distributed across sequencing lanes to avoid experimental bias. The study analyzed two additional independent replicas of 1 million unique cDNA reads from the same blood draw for two donors, one aged 18 to 29 and one aged 80 or older.

The method was 5' RACE. For sequencing, an Illumina HiSeq 2500 was employed. A second roughly 6 to 11 cycle PCR used a sample-barcoded 5' primer and a J-beta primer mix. Each TCR beta cDNA molecule received a unique molecular identifier from a template-switch 5' adaptor carrying 12 random nucleotides. At least 2.5 million CDR3-containing paired-end reads were obtained from each sample. First-strand cDNA was synthesized from all RNA with the Mint cDNA synthesis kit, primed by a TRBC-specific oligonucleotide. After uracil-DNA glycosylase treatment, a first 18-cycle PCR used universal primers M1SS and BC2_uni_R on all cDNA. The study's processing was this. Each sample was normalized by randomly selecting 1 million high-quality reads, each carrying a distinct molecular identifier. Reads with shared molecular identifiers were discarded instead of being binned into consensus sequences. CDR3 identification, clonotype clustering and error correction used MiTCR with a Q25 quality threshold and the strictest error-elimination algorithm. A nonparametric unseen species model using Euler transformation provided a lower-bound estimate of total TCR beta diversity. Through fastp at Q25 and MiXCR, TCRdb rebuilt clones from the public reads, retaining in-frame beta chains. Rows with one shared CDR3 protein collapse into an entry with the most common genes and DNA. The V and J calls, along with clone size, are taken from TCRdb and not from the paper's own processing. Within this sample are hundreds of thousands of distinct CDR3 sequences, with less than 35% of them counted one time only. Less than 20% of the sample lies in the top ten.

What the study reported, not specific to this receptor: Because profiling used bulk unsorted PBMCs, naive and antigen-experienced compartments could not be compared conclusively. Observed TCR beta diversity correlated strongly with the percentage of naive T cells measured by flow cytometry. As age increased, observed TCR beta diversity per million T cells dropped in a roughly linear way, and a significant reduction was already evident by age 40. Compared with the aged group, the long-lived group had more naive CD4+ T cells, fewer expanded clones and increased TCR diversity, a pattern suggesting age selection. Because donor CMV infection status was unknown, age-related changes in expanded clonotypes were potentially confounded. Estimates of total diversity from one million sequenced T cells were regarded as lower bounds and underestimates.

Clipping removes 6 bases from V and 3 bases from J, with 9 as the unmatched junction base count. Sequences DFQATT (CDR1) and SNEGSKA (CDR2) are obtained from the germline V gene (reference sequence). Its CDR3 holds 15 amino acids, cysteine through phenylalanine. CDR3 DNA only is kept here, 45 bases in frame from base 1. Comment on this clonotype: Its binding antigen is unknown. No much larger clone exists at a distance of one base, and base qualities are not known.

Donors were 30 to 45 systemically healthy Caucasian individuals from Russia aged roughly 6 to 90 years. Each donor gave ten milliliters of peripheral blood, collected into EDTA-treated Vacutainer tubes. Ficoll-Paque density-gradient centrifugation was used to isolate PBMCs, with at least 7 million obtained per sample. Total RNA was extracted from PBMCs with Trizol reagent, with at least 6 micrograms obtained per sample. Naive CD45RAhigh/CD27high T cell percentages were measured by flow cytometry on a PBMC aliquot from every donor. The TCR sequence derives from a woman at least 80 years old in good health. Sequenced input: blood. The sequence is built from TRBV20-1 and TRBJ1-5, with 9 central nucleotides matching TRBD1. CDR3 loop: CSATGTGRPNQPQHF. The DNA sequence is given as TGCAGTGCAACCGGGACAGGGAGACCCAATCAGCCCCAGCATTTT.